The T cell receptor beta chain under discussion was sequenced for a study of shared clonotypes between healthy human individuals. Trimming cost V 5 bases and J 0 bases; bases outside gene matches: 5. The CDR3 totals 15 residues. CDR1 and CDR2 from the germline V gene are SGDLS and YYNGEE. Measured with immunoSEQ multiplex PCR; TCRdb has only the in-frame clones, and not every one. The sample carries around 320,000 clones, around 86% recorded once. This TCR was sampled from a man between 18 and 29 years old in good health. The chain recombines TRBV9 with TRBJ1-3, with TRBD1 matching over 7 bases. What was sequenced was memory CD8+ T cells sorted from blood. The subset here: CD45RO+ cells pooled with CCR7-negative TemRA cells. As DNA, the CDR3 is TGTGCCAGCAGTGCGGGACAGTCCTCTGGAAACACCATATATTTT. Amino acid sequence: CASSAGQSSGNTIYF.